These T cell receptor beta chains were read from a single sample in a study of blood T cell repertoires in COVID-19. Some clones are missing from TCRdb's copy, which holds only in-frame ones; the method was immunoSEQ multiplex PCR. The table shows about 250,000 clones, with about 85% occurring only once. The sample comprised peripheral blood. These receptors came from a man younger than 35 with active or convalescent COVID-19. CDR3s include the opening cysteine and the closing phenylalanine or tryptophan. A D gene is named only where the DNA matches it firmly. Size is omitted from some rows. Given values are once, few, many or a class for expanded clones.

V gene	J gene	D gene	clone size	CDR3 DNA	CDR3 protein
TRBV9	TRBJ2-7	-	-	TGTGCCAGCAGCGCCCATTACCGGGGAACCTACGAGCAGTACTTC	CASSAHYRGTYEQYF
TRBV6-5	TRBJ2-1	-	-	TGTGCCAGCAGTTACTGGGCCGGTTTTGGGGCCGAGCAGTTCTTC	CASSYWAGFGAEQFF
TRBV2	TRBJ1-5	TRBD1	-	TGTGCCAGCAGCCCGGGACAGGGGACTTTTAGCAATCAGCCCCAGCATTTT	CASSPGQGTFSNQPQHF
TRBV28	TRBJ1-2	-	once	TGTGCCAGCAGGCCCTCGGGTGGGGGCGATCGCGGCTATGGCTACACCTTC	CASRPSGGGDRGYGYTF
TRBV13	TRBJ2-7	TRBD2	once	TGTGCCAGCAGCTCCGGACTAGCGGGGAGCCCCTACGAGCAGTACTTC	CASSSGLAGSPYEQYF
TRBV9	TRBJ2-1	-	-	TGTGCCAGCAGCGTAGGACCAAAGGTTGGCGGAGCCTATAATGAGCAGTTCTTC	CASSVGPKVGGAYNEQFF
TRBV5-4	TRBJ1-4	TRBD1	few	TGTGCCAGCAGCTTGGAGCGGACAGGGGAGGAAAAACTGTTTTTT	CASSLERTGEEKLFF
TRBV6-5	TRBJ2-7	TRBD1	-	TGTGCCAGTACAGGGGTCCGAACCTACGAGCAGTACTTC	CASTGVRTYEQYF
TRBV29-1	TRBJ1-1	-	-	TGCAGCGTTGTCCGCCCAGGGGCAGCTTTCTTT	CSVVRPGAAFF
TRBV30	TRBJ2-1	-	-	TGTGCCTGGACGGGTCTTACCTACAATGAGCAGTTCTTC	CAWTGLTYNEQFF
TRBV3-1/TRBV3-2	TRBJ1-2	-	-	TGTGCCAGCAGCCAGGACAGTTTGGCGGGCTATGGCTACACCTTC	CASSQDSLAGYGYTF